One sample yielded the 15 T cell receptor beta chains listed below, sequenced in a study of blood T cell repertoires in COVID-19. TCRdb's copy holds only in-frame clones and misses some; the assay was immunoSEQ multiplex PCR. The table records roughly 180,000 clones, 60% to 85% of them present only once. The sequenced sample consisted of peripheral blood. The receptors shown here come from a man aged 60-69 years with active or convalescent COVID-19.

The chain uses TRBV4-1 and TRBJ2-2, with 9 positions matching TRBD1. CDR1 and CDR2 (germline): MGHRA, YSYEKL. There are 15 residues in the CDR3. V lost 4 bases and J lost 3; bases outside the gene matches: 3. The CDR3 DNA reads TGCGCCAGCAGCCGCCGGGACAGGGACACCGGGGAGCTGTTTTTT. This sequence encodes CASSRRDRDTGELFF.

This clone was seen a handful of times. The chain uses TRBV4-3 and TRBJ2-2; TRBD2 agrees at 7 bases. The J segment lost 9 bases and the V segment lost 0 bases, leaving 7 bases of the junction unmatched. CDR3 length: 15 residues. The germline CDR1 and CDR2 sequences are LGHNA and YSLEER. The CDR3 sequence: CASSQDLVGGRELFF. CDR3 nucleotide sequence: TGCGCCAGCAGCCAAGACCTAGTGGGGGGGAGGGAGCTGTTTTTT.

The chain couples TRBV7-9 to TRBJ1-1, with TRBD1 as a possible D gene (5 bases). Trimming took off 5 bases at V and 2 bases at J, with 9 bases between the two ends. The V gene's germline CDR1 is SEHNR and CDR2 FQNEAQ (reference sequence). The CDR3 extends over 13 amino acids. CDR3 DNA: TGTGCCAGCAGCCGACAGACAAACACTGAAGCTTTCTTT. Translating it yields CASSRQTNTEAFF.

The CDR3 loop reads CASSPHEASYEQYF. CDR3 coding DNA: TGCGCCAGCAGCCCGCACGAGGCCTCCTACGAGCAGTACTTC. V is TRBV5-1 and J is TRBJ2-7, with no clear D. V lost 4 bases and J 0 bases, leaving 11 bases between the germline ends. The CDR3 is made up of 14 amino acids. CDR1 SGHRS and CDR2 YFSETQ come from the germline V gene.

This chain connects TRBV12-3 or TRBV12-4 to TRBJ1-2; D perhaps matches TRBD1 (6 bases). V dropped 3 bases and J dropped 9 bases, with 14 bases sitting between them. CDR3 size: 13 residues. DNA for the CDR3: TGTGCCAGCAGTTTTCAGGGGCGAGAACGCTACACCTTC. This encodes CASSFQGRERYTF.

The chain is built from TRBV11-1 and TRBJ2-1; D is unclear. The CDR3 spans 15 residues. The germline gives CDR1 SGHAT, CDR2 FQDESV (reference sequence). The V gene lost 4 bases and the J gene lost 2 bases, with 12 bases spanning the gap. This CDR3 reads CASSSTSLTYNEQFF. The CDR3 DNA follows: TGTGCCAGCAGCTCCACTTCCCTCACCTACAATGAGCAGTTCTTC. Together with reference TRBV11-1 and TRBJ2-1, the CDR3 gives the full variable domain: EAEVAQSPRYKITEKSQAVAFWCDPISGHATLYWYRQILGQGPELLVQFQDESVVDDSQLPKDRFSAERLKGVDSTLKIQPAELGDSAMYLCASSSTSLTYNEQFFGPGTRLTVL.

This CDR3 is CASSPLYQGPSYEQYF. The DNA for the CDR3 is TGTGCCAGCTCACCACTTTATCAGGGGCCGTCCTACGAGCAGTACTTC. This chain joins TRBV18 and TRBJ2-7, with D possibly being TRBD1 (6 bases). The germline V and J ends were trimmed by 1 base and 1 base, with 14 bases remaining between them. This CDR3 is built from 16 residues. Per the germline V gene, CDR1 is KGHSH and CDR2 is LQKENI. Variable domain in full (rest from reference TRBV18 and TRBJ2-7): NAGVMQNPRHLVRRRGQEARLRCSPMKGHSHVYWYRQLPEEGLKFMVYLQKENIIDESGMPKERFSAEFPKEGPSILRIQQVVRGDSAAYFCASSPLYQGPSYEQYFGPGTRLTVT.

V and J are TRBV4-3 and TRBJ2-1; 8 bases map to TRBD2. The CDR3 is 16 residues long. Germline V lookup: CDR1 LGHNA, CDR2 YSLEER. The trim removed 4 bases at V and 5 bases at J, leaving 10 bases unmatched. CDR3: CASSRAGTRSDNEQFF. The CDR3 DNA reads as TGCGCCAGCAGCCGGGCCGGGACTAGGTCCGACAATGAGCAGTTCTTC.

This chain uses TRBV10-3 with TRBJ2-5; D remains unclear. Germline V gene sequence: CDR1 ENHRY, CDR2 SYGVKD. The germline V and J ends were trimmed by 6 bases and 5 bases, with 7 bases remaining between them. The CDR3 runs to 11 residues. The CDR3 reads CAISPGETQYF. The DNA for the CDR3 is TGTGCCATCAGCCCCGGGGAGACCCAGTACTTC.

This clone appeared a single time. The chain's CDR3 is CASSSASGRFNEQFF. The CDR3, as DNA: TGTGCCAGCAGCTCGGCTAGCGGGAGGTTCAATGAGCAGTTCTTC. The chain has TRBV7-2 and TRBJ2-1; TRBD2 matches 11 bases. The V segment lost 4 bases and the J segment 6 bases; nucleotides outside the gene matches: 5. Germline loops: CDR1 SGHTA, CDR2 FQGNSA. The CDR3 covers 15 residues. Combining the CDR3 with reference TRBV7-2 and TRBJ2-1 gives the whole variable domain GAGVSQSPSNKVTEKGKDVELRCDPISGHTALYWYRQSLGQGLEFLIYFQGNSAPDKSGLPSDRFSAERTGGSVSTLTIQRTQQEDSAVYLCASSSASGRFNEQFFGPGTRLTVL.

V is TRBV27 and J is TRBJ1-2; unclear D gene. The CDR3 is made up of 14 amino acids. V lost 3 bases and J 0 bases, leaving 8 bases between the germline ends. CDR1 and CDR2 from the germline V gene are MNHEY and SMNVEV (reference sequence). CDR3 sequence reads: CASSFRGTNYGYTF. The CDR3 DNA follows: TGTGCCAGCAGTTTTAGAGGGACTAACTATGGCTACACCTTC.

The sample holds a few counts of this clone. This chain uses TRBV5-1 with TRBJ2-7, with 10 nucleotides matching TRBD2. This CDR3 is 15 amino acids long. Germline V gene lookup returns CDR1 SGHRS and CDR2 YFSETQ. V was clipped by 5 bases and J by 2 bases; unmatched bases: 7. CDR3 residues: CASSFTSGVTYEQYF. The CDR3 DNA reads as TGCGCCAGCAGTTTCACTAGCGGGGTGACCTACGAGCAGTACTTC.

This chain connects TRBV18 to TRBJ2-1; 9 bases align to TRBD2. The CDR3 is 14 residues long. Unmatched junction bases numbered 3, after V lost 4 bases and J lost 5 bases. Germline CDR1 and CDR2: KGHSH and LQKENI. The CDR3 spells CASSLRLADNEQFF. The CDR3 coding sequence is TGTGCCAGCTCACTAAGACTAGCGGACAATGAGCAGTTCTTC.

This chain joins TRBV25-1 and TRBJ2-7, with a weak D call TRBD2 (6 bases). Trimming left V 3 bases short and J 6 bases short, with 12 bases between. Germline V gene data show CDR1 as MGHDK and CDR2 as SYGVNS. This CDR3 has 13 amino acids. The CDR3 sequence: CASSDRRDGEQYF. The CDR3 bases are TGTGCCAGCAGTGATAGGAGGGATGGCGAGCAGTACTTC.

DNA of the CDR3: TGTGCCAGCAGCTTGGGAGCTGGGCAGGGGGATGAAAAACTGTTTTTT. It is translated as CASSLGAGQGDEKLFF. The V and J genes are TRBV7-9 and TRBJ1-4; 7 bases agree with TRBD1. The CDR3 length is 16 residues. The germline CDR1 and CDR2 sequences are SEHNR and FQNEAQ (reference sequence). After removal of 3 bases from V and 6 bases from J, the junction contained 10 bases not matched to a gene.